Sequencing of this T cell receptor beta chain was carried out in a study of blood T cells in healthy people across ages (dated by TCRdb to about 2015). At the level of the whole study: In model experiments, roughly one uniquely barcoded TCR beta cDNA molecule per two T cells was captured by template switching. Using deep sequencing normalized with unique cDNA molecular identifiers, the study measured how TCR beta repertoire diversity changes with age. The study analyzed two additional independent replicas of 1 million unique cDNA reads from the same blood draw for two donors, one aged 18 to 30 and one aged 80 or older. To avoid experimental bias, donors of different ages were distributed randomly across sequencing lanes. The donors were divided into four age groups: young (average around 16 years), middle-aged (about 40), aged (62) and long-lived (around 80). General conclusions and limits of the study: There was a strong correlation between observed TCR beta diversity and the percentage of naive T cells measured by flow cytometry. Total diversity estimates from one million sequenced T cells were considered lower bounds and underestimates. As age increased, observed TCR beta diversity per million T cells dropped in a roughly linear way, and a significant reduction was already evident by age 40. Bulk unsorted PBMC profiling prevented conclusive comparison of naive and antigen-experienced compartments. Because donor CMV infection status was unknown, age-related changes in expanded clonotypes were potentially confounded. Compared with the aged group, the long-lived group had more naive CD4+ T cells, fewer expanded clones and increased TCR diversity, suggesting age selection.

The donors were 40 or so Caucasian individuals from Russia, aged about 6 to 95 years, who were systemically healthy. Around 10 milliliters of peripheral blood were drawn from each donor into EDTA-treated Vacutainer tubes. Ficoll-Paque density-gradient centrifugation was used to isolate PBMCs, with at least 6 million obtained per sample. Total RNA was extracted from PBMCs with Trizol reagent, with at least 5 micrograms obtained per sample. Naive CD45RAhigh/CD27high T cell percentages were measured by flow cytometry on a PBMC aliquot from every donor. In the case of this clonotype: Its antigen remains undetermined. Base qualities were left out, and no much larger clone turns up one base away.

The receptor library was made with 5' RACE. The sequencing machine was an Illumina HiSeq 2500. A second PCR of about 6 to 12 cycles was run with a J-beta primer mix and a sample-barcoded 5' primer. A template-switch 5' adaptor carrying 12 random nucleotides introduced a unique molecular identifier onto each TCR beta cDNA molecule. Each sample yielded at least 3 million CDR3-containing paired-end reads. First-strand cDNA synthesis was performed from all RNA using the Mint cDNA synthesis kit, with priming by a TRBC-specific oligonucleotide. All cDNA was treated with uracil-DNA glycosylase and then went through a first 18-cycle PCR with the universal primers M1SS and BC2_uni_R. The study's own analysis went as follows. For normalization, 1 million high-quality reads, each with a distinct molecular identifier, were randomly selected from each sample. Instead of being binned into consensus sequences, reads with shared molecular identifiers were discarded. MiTCR, run with a Q25 quality threshold and the strictest error-elimination algorithm, handled CDR3 identification, clonotype clustering and error correction. A nonparametric unseen species model with Euler transformation was used to estimate lower-bound total TCR beta diversity. TCRdb reanalyzed the raw reads on its own, using fastp at Q25 for trimming and MiXCR for clone calling, and kept in-frame beta chains. CDR3 protein duplicates are merged, each entry listing the most common genes and DNA. V and J calls and clone size were set by TCRdb, not the authors. In this sample the table shows roughly 860,000 distinct CDR3 sequences, around 62% of which occur a single time. The ten top clones hold 25% to 35% of the sample.

The sample consisted of blood. The origin of this receptor is a man aged 25 to 40 in good health.

The DNA reads TGCGCCAGCAGCCAAGCAGGGGCAACCACGGATACGCAGTATTTT. Translated, this gives CASSQAGATTDTQYF. The rearrangement combines TRBV4-3 with TRBJ2-3, and perhaps TRBD1 as D gene, on 6 matching bases. Measured from the cysteine to the phenylalanine, the CDR3 is 15 residues long. The kept DNA is CDR3 alone, 45 bases in frame from the first base. The germline V gene supplies CDR1 LGHNA and CDR2 YSLEER. V is reduced by 1 base and J by 6 bases, leaving a spacing of 14 bases between them.